This T cell receptor beta chain was captured in a study of shared clonotypes between healthy human individuals. To note about this clone: Antigen: not known.

Whole-study findings and limits: Only a few donors were included, so the genetic and exposure-history diversity represented was limited.

V shed 6 bases, J shed 6 bases, and the junction held 5 bases outside the gene matches. Per germline, CDR1 MNHNS and CDR2 SASEGT. There are 13 residues in the CDR3. Original handling: Filtering differed since immunoSEQ provided only junctions, with no quality scores. Sequencing was performed with immunoSEQ multiplex PCR; in TCRdb, only in-frame clones are kept and a portion is missing. V, J and clone size reflect that table, while D and trimming were determined from the DNA. The sample lists roughly 1,100,000 clones, about 75% seen once, with less than 1.5% in the top ten. This receptor was taken from a man aged 18 to 30 in good health. The sequencing sample was made of memory CD4+ T cells sorted from blood. Subset specified: CD45RA-negative fraction. This chain connects TRBV6-1 to TRBJ2-1, with 7 bases fitting TRBD1. CDR3 DNA sequence: TGTGCCAGCAGCGACGGGACAGTCAATGAGCAGTTCTTC. This sequence encodes CASSDGTVNEQFF.